This T cell receptor beta chain is from a study of cytomegalovirus exposure and HLA in healthy donors. The study, taken as a whole, reports: Later genetic work tied a missense DCLRE1C variant to beta-chain V and J trimming.

Researchers ran the PCR with 60 Vbeta and 13 Jbeta primers. TCRdb's copy holds only in-frame clones and misses some; the assay was immunoSEQ multiplex PCR. The data show 150,000 to 160,000 clones, around 79% seen once. Trimming left V 5 bases short and J 4 bases short, with 15 bases between. This CDR3 is 15 amino acids long. Germline V gene data show CDR1 as MNHEY and CDR2 as SMNVEV (reference sequence). This clone was seen just once. No antigen is known for it. This TCR was recovered from a young man in good health and CMV-seropositive. Sequencing input: PBMCs. The chain joins TRBV27 to TRBJ1-3, with D maybe TRBD1 (5 bases). The CDR3 bases are TGTGCCAGCAGTCCGATGGGCGGGACGGGAAACACCATATATTTT. This codes for CASSPMGGTGNTIYF.